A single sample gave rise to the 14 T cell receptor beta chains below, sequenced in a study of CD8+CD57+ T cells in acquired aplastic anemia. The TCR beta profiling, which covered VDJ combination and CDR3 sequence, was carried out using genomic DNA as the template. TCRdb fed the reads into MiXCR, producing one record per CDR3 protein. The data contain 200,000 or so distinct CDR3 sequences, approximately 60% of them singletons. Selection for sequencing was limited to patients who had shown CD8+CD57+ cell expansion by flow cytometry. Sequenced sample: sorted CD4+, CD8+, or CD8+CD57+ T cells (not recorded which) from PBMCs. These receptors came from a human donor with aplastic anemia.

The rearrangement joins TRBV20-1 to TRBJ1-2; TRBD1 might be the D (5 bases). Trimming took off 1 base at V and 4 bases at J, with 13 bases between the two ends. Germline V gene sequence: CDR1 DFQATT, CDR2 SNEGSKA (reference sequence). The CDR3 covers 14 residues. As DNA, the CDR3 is TGCAGTGCTAGAGCCTCAATGGGGGGCTATGGCTACACCTTC. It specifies CSARASMGGYGYTF.

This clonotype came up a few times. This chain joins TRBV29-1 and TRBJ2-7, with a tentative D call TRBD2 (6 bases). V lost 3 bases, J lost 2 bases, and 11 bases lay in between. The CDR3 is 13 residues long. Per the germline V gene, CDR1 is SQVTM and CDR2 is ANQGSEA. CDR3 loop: CSVDQGGTYEQYF. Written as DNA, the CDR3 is TGCAGCGTTGACCAGGGAGGCACCTACGAGCAGTACTTC.

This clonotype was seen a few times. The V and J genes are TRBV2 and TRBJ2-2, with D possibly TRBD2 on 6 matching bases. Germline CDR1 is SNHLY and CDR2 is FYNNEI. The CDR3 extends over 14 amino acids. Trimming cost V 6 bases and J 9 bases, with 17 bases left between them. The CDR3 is CASRLAGPGWELFF. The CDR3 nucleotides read TGTGCCAGCAGACTGGCGGGACCTGGGTGGGAGCTGTTTTTT.

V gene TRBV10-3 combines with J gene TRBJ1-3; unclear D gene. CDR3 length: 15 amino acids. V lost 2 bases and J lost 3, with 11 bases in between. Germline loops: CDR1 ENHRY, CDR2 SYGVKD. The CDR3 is CAISEPRELGNTIYF. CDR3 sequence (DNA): TGTGCCATCAGTGAGCCTCGGGAGCTTGGAAACACCATATATTTT.

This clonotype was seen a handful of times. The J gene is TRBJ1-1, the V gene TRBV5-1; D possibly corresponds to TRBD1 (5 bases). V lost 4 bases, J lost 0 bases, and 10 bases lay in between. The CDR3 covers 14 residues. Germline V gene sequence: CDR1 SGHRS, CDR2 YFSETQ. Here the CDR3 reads CASSGQDMNTEAFF. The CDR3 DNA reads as TGCGCCAGCAGCGGTCAGGACATGAACACTGAAGCTTTCTTT.

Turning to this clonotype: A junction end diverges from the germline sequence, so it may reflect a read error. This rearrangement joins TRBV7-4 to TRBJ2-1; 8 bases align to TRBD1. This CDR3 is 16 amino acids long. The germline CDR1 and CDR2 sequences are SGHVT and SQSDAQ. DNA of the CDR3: TGTGCCAGCAGCTTAGTAGGGACAGGTGTTTACAATGGGCAGTTCTTC. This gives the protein CASSLVGTGVYNGQFF.

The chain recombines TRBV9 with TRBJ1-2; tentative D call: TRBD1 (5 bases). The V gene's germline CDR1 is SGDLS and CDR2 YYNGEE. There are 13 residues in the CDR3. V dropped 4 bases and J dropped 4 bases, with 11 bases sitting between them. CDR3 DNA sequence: TGTGCCAGCAGCCAAGGGACCTTCTATGGCTACACCTTC. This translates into CASSQGTFYGYTF.

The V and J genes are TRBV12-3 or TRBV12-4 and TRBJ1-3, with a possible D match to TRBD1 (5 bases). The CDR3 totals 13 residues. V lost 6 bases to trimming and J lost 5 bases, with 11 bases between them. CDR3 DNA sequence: TGTGCCAGCAGGATTCGGGGCAGAAACACCATATATTTT. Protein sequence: CASRIRGRNTIYF.

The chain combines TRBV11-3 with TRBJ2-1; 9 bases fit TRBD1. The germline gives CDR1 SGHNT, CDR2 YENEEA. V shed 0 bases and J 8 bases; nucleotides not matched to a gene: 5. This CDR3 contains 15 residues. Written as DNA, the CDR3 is TGTGCCAGCAGCTTAGACCCGACAGGGGGTCATGAGCAGTTCTTC. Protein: CASSLDPTGGHEQFF.

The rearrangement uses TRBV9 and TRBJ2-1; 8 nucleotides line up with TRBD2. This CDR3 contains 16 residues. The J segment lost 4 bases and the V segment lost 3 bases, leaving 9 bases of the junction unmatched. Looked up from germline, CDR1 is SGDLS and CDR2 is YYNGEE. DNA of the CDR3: TGTGCCAGCAGCGCCTTTAGCGGGGCCTCATACAATGAGCAGTTCTTC. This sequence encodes CASSAFSGASYNEQFF.

The CDR3 DNA follows: TGTGCCAGCAGCTATAGAATGTCCTCCTACGAGCAGTACTTC. It translates to CASSYRMSSYEQYF. The rearrangement joins TRBV7-8 to TRBJ2-7; D remains unclear. Germline loops: CDR1 SGHVS, CDR2 FQNEAQ. The CDR3 is 14 residues long. With 4 bases removed from V and 0 bases from J, the gap between germline ends came to 10 bases.

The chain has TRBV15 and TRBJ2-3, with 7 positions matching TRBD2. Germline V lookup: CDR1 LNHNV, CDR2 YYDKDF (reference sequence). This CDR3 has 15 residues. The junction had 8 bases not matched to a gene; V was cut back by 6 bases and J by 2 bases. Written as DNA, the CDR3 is TGTGCCACCAGGAAGCGGGGCCCTTTCACAGATACGCAGTATTTT. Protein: CATRKRGPFTDTQYF. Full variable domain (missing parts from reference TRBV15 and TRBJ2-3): DAMVIQNPRYQVTQFGKPVTLSCSQTLNHNVMYWYQQKSSQAPKLLFHYYDKDFNNEADTPDNFQSRRPNTSFCFLDIRSPGLGDTAMYLCATRKRGPFTDTQYFGPGTRLTVL.

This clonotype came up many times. CDR3 residues: CASSPWGSGNTIYF. Written as DNA, the CDR3 is TGTGCCAGCAGTCCATGGGGGAGTGGAAACACCATATATTTT. This chain links TRBV6-5 with TRBJ1-3; D is perhaps TRBD1 (5 bases). There are 14 residues in the CDR3. V was pared by 5 bases and J by 3 bases, with 11 bases between. Looked up from germline, CDR1 is MNHEY and CDR2 is SVGAGI.

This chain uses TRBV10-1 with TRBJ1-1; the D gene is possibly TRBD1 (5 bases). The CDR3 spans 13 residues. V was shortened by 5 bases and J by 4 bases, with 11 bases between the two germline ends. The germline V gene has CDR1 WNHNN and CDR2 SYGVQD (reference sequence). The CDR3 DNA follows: TGCGCCAGCAGTTTTCAGGGTTCCACTGAAGCTTTCTTT. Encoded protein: CASSFQGSTEAFF.